This record covers a single T cell receptor (beta chain). No antigen is known for it. This sample was taken from a study of shared clonotypes between healthy human individuals. Whole-study findings and limits: In a handful of donors, around 4.5% of naive CD4 clonotypes appeared in common.

V was pared by 8 bases and J by 5 bases, with 12 bases between. CDR1 is SNHLY and CDR2 is FYNNEI in the germline V gene. The CDR3 has 12 amino acids. Evenly divided among several immunoSEQ plates was the genomic DNA of each subset. Only in-frame clones appear in the TCRdb table, and some are missing; sequencing was by immunoSEQ multiplex PCR. The data contain 1.6 million or so clones, around 98.5% of them singletons. Sequenced input: naive CD4+ T cells sorted from blood. Specified subset: CD45RA+ positively selected. V and J are TRBV2 and TRBJ2-5; no firm D call. The TCR comes from a man between 25 and 39 years old in good health. The CDR3 loop is CASSGLQETQYF. Written as DNA, the CDR3 is TGTGCCAGCTCCGGTCTGCAGGAGACCCAGTACTTC.